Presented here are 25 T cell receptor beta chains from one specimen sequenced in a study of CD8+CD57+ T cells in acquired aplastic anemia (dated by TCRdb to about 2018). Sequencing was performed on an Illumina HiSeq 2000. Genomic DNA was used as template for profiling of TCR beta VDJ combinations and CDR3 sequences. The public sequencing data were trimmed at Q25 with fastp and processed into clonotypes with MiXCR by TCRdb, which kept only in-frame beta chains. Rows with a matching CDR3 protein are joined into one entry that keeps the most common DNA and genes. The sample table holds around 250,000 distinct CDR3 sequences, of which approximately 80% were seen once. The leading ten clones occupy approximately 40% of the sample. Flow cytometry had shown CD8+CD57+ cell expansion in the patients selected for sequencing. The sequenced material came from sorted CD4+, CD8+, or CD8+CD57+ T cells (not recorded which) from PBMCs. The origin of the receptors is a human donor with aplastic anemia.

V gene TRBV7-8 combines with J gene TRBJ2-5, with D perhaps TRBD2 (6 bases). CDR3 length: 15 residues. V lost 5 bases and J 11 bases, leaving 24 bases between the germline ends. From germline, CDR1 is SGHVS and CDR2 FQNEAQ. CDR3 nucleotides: TGTGCCAGCAGCCCTGGGGGGACTTCCGAAGCGCAGCAGTACTTC. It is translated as CASSPGGTSEAQQYF.

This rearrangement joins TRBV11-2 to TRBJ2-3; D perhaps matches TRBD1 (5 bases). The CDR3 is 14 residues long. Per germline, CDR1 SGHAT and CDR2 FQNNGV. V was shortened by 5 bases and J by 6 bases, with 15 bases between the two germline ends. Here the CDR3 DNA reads TGTGCCAGCAGCGTAGGGGCAGATACCGATACGCAGTATTTT. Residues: CASSVGADTDTQYF.

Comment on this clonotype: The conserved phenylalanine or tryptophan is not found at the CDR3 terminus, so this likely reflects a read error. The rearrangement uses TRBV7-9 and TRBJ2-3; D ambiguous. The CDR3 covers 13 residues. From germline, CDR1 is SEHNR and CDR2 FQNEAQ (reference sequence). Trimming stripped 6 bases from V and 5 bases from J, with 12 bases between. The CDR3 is CASRVGRRDTQYY. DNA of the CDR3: TGTGCCAGCAGGGTCGGAAGAAGAGATACGCAGTATTAT.

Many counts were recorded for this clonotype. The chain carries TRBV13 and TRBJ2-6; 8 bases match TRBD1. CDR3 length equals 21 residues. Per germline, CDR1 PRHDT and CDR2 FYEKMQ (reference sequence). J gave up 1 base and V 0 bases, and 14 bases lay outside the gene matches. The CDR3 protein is CASSLGGRGLIPASGANVLTF. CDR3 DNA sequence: TGTGCCAGCAGCTTAGGAGGCAGGGGGCTAATACCCGCGTCTGGGGCCAACGTCCTGACTTTC.

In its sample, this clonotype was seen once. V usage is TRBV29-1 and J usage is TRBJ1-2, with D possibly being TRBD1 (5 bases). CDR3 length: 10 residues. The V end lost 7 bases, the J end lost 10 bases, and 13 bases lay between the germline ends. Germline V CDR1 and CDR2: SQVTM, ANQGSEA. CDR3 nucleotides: TGCAGCGCAGGTCAGGGTATCTACACCTTC. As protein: CSAGQGIYTF.

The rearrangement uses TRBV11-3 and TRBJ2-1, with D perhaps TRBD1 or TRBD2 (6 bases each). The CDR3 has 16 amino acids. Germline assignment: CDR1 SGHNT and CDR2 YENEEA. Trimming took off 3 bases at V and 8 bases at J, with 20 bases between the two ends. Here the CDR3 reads CASSFQGQGGSDEQFF. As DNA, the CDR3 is TGTGCCAGCAGCTTTCAGGGGCAAGGGGGGAGCGATGAGCAGTTCTTC.

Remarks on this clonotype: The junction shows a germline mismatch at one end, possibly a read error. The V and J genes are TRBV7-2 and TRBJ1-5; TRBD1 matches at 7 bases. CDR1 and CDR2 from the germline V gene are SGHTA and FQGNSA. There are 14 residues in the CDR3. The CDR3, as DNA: TGTGCCAGCAGCTTTCCTCCTGACGGGACAGCCCTGCCCTTT. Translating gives CASSFPPDGTALPF.

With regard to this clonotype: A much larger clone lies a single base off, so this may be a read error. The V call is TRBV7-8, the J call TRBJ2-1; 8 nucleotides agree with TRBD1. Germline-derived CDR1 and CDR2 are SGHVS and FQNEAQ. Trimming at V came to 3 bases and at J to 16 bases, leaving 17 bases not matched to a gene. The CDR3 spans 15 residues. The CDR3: CASSLAGGADNDYFF. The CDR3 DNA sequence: TGTGCCAGCAGCTTGGCAGGGGGCGCCGACAATGACTACTTCTTC. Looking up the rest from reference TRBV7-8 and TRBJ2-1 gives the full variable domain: GAGVSQSPRYKVAKRGQDVALRCDPISGHVSLFWYQQALGQGPEFLTYFQNEAQLDKSGLPSDRFFAERPEGSVSTLKIQRTQQEDSAVYLCASSLAGGADNDYFFGPGTRLTVL.

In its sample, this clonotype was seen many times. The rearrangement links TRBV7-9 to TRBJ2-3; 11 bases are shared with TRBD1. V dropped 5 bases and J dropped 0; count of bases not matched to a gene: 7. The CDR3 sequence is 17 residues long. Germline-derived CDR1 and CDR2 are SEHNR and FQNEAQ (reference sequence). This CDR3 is CASSTGTGGGSTDTQYF. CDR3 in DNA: TGTGCCAGCAGCACCGGGACAGGGGGGGGGAGCACAGATACGCAGTATTTT.

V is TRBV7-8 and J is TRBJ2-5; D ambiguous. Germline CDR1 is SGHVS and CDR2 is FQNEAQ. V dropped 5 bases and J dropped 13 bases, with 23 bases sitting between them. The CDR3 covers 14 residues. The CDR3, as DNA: TGTGCCAGCAGCAGTGATTCAGACCGAGAAGCCCTGTACTTC. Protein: CASSSDSDREALYF.

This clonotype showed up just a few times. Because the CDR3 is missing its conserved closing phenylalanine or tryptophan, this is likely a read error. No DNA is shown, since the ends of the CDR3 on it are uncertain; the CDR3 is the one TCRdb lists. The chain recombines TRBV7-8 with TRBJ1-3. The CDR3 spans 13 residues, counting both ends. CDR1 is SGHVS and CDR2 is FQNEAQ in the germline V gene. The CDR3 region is CASSLAGAEIRSI.

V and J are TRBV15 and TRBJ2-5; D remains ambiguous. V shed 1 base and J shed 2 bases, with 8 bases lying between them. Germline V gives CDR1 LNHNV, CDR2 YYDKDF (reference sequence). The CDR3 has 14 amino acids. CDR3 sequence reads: CATSRAGAQETQYF. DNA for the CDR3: TGTGCCACCAGCAGAGCTGGTGCGCAAGAGACCCAGTACTTC. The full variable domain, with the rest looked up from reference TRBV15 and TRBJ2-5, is DAMVIQNPRYQVTQFGKPVTLSCSQTLNHNVMYWYQQKSSQAPKLLFHYYDKDFNNEADTPDNFQSRRPNTSFCFLDIRSPGLGDTAMYLCATSRAGAQETQYFGPGTRLLVL.

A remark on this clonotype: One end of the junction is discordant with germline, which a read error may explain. CDR3 in amino acids: CASSHGTQPEHF. The DNA of the CDR3 is TGCGCCAGCAGCCACGGGACTCAGCCCGAGCATTTT. The V and J genes are TRBV4-1 and TRBJ1-5; D is possibly TRBD1 (5 bases). Looked up from germline, CDR1 is MGHRA and CDR2 is YSYEKL. This CDR3 contains 12 residues.

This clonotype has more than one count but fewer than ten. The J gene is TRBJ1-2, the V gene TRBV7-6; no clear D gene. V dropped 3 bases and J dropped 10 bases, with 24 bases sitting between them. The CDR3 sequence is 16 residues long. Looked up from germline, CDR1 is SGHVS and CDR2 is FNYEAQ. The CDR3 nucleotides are TGTGCCAGCAGCTTGCGGTCCTATAATTCACCCCTTCACTACACCTTC. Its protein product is CASSLRSYNSPLHYTF.

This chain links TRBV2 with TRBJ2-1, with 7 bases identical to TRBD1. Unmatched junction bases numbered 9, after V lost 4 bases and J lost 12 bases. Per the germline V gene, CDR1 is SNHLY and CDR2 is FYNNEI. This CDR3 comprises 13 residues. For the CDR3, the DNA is TGTGCCAGCAGTGCGGGACAGTACAATACGCAGTTCTTC. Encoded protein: CASSAGQYNTQFF. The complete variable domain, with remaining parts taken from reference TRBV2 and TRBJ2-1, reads EPEVTQTPSHQVTQMGQEVILRCVPISNHLYFYWYRQILGQKVEFLVSFYNNEISEKSEIFDDQFSVERPDGSNFTLKIRSTKLEDSAMYFCASSAGQYNTQFFGPGTRLTVL.

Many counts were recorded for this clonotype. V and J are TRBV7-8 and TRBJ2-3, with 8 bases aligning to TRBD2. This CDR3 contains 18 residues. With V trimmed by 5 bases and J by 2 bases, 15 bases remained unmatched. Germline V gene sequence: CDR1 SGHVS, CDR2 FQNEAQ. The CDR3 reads CASSRPDNTSGVTDTQYF. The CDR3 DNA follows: TGTGCCAGCAGCCGACCAGACAACACTAGCGGAGTCACAGATACGCAGTATTTT.

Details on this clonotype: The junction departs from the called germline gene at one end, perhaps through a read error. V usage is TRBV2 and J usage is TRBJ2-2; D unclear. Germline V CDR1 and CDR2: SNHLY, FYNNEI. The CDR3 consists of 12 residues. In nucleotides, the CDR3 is TGTGCCAGCGGGTTAGGGCGCACGGAGCCGCTTTTT. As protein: CASGLGRTEPLF. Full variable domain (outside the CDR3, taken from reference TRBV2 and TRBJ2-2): EPEVTQTPSHQVTQMGQEVILRCVPISNHLYFYWYRQILGQKVEFLVSFYNNEISEKSEIFDDQFSVERPDGSNFTLKIRSTKLEDSAMYFCASGLGRTEPLFGEGSRLTVL.

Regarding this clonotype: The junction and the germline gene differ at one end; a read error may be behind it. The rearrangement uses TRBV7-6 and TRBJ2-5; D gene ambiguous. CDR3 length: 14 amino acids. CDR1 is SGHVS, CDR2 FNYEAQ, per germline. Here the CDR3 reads CASSTGSGNAPLHF. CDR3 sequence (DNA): TGTGCCAGCAGCACGGGCTCGGGCAATGCACCCCTCCACTTC.

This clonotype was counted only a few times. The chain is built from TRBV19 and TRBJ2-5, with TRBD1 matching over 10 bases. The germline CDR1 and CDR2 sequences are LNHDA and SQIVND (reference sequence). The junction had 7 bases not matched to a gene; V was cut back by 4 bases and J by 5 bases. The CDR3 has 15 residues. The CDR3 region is CASSTGTGAGETQYF. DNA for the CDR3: TGTGCCAGTAGTACCGGGACAGGGGCCGGGGAGACCCAGTACTTC.

CDR3 bases: TGTGCCAGCAGCTTAGTGGGCAGGGAAGAGACCCAGTACCAGTACTTC. It encodes CASSLVGREETQYQYF. The rearrangement uses TRBV7-9 and TRBJ2-5, with D possibly TRBD1 on 5 matching bases. V lost 1 base and J 10 bases, leaving 22 bases between the germline ends. The germline gives CDR1 SEHNR, CDR2 FQNEAQ (reference sequence). There are 16 residues in the CDR3. Full variable domain (missing parts from reference TRBV7-9 and TRBJ2-5): DTGVSQNPRHKITKRGQNVTFRCDPISEHNRLYWYRQTLGQGPEFLTYFQNEAQLEKSRLLSDRFSAERPKGSFSTLEIQRTEQGDSAMYLCASSLVGREETQYQYFGPGTRLLVL.

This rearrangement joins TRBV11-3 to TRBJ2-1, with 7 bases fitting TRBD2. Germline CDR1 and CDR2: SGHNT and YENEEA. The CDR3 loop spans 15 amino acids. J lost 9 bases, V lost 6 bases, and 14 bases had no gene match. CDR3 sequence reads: CASRAGAGAPSEQFF. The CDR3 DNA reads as TGTGCCAGCAGAGCAGGTGCGGGAGCCCCAAGTGAGCAGTTCTTC.

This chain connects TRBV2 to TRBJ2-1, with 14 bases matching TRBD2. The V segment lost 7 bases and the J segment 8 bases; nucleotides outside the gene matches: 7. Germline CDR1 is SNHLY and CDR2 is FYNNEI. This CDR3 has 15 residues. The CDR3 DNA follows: TGTGCCAGCACCCCGACTAGCGGGGGGGCCGATGAGCAGTTCTTC. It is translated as CASTPTSGGADEQFF.

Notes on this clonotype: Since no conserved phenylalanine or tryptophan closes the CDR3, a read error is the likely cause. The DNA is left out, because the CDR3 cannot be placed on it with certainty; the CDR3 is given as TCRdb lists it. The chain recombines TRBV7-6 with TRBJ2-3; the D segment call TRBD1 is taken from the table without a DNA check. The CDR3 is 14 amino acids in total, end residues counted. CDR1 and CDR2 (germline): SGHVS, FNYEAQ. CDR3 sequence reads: CASSLFTGGTYNEL.

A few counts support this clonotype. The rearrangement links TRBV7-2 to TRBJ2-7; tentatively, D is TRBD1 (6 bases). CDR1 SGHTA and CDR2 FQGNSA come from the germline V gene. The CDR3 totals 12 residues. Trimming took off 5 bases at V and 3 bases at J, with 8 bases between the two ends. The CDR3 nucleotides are TGTGCCAGCAGCCCCAGGGGCTACGAGCAGTACTTC. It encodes CASSPRGYEQYF.

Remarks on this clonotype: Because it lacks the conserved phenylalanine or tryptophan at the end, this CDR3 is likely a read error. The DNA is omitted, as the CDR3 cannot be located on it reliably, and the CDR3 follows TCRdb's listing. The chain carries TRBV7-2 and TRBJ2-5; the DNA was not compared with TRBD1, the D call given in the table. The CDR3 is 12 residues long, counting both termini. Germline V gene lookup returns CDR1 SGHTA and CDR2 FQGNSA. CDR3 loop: CASHGGTETPHH.